This T cell receptor (beta chain) appears in the sequencing data of a study of T cell responses to AZD1222 COVID-19 vaccine. V lost 3 bases, J lost 5 bases, and 5 bases lay in between. Germline CDR1 reads SNHLY; CDR2 reads FYNNEI. The CDR3 totals 12 residues. Some clones are missing from TCRdb's copy, which holds only in-frame ones; the method was immunoSEQ multiplex PCR. Among more than 110,000 clones listed, around nine tenths were seen once. Study-wide results and limits: The study identified only five to seven AZD1222 recipients as seropositive at baseline.

In the case of this clone: The target antigen is unknown.

The rearrangement links TRBV2 to TRBJ1-3, with unresolved D. This TCR came from an adult in good health. Sequenced here: peripheral blood, sampled on day 0 of AZD1222 vaccination. The CDR3: CASSDTRNTIYF. For the CDR3, the DNA is TGTGCCAGCAGTGACACTCGAAACACCATATATTTT.